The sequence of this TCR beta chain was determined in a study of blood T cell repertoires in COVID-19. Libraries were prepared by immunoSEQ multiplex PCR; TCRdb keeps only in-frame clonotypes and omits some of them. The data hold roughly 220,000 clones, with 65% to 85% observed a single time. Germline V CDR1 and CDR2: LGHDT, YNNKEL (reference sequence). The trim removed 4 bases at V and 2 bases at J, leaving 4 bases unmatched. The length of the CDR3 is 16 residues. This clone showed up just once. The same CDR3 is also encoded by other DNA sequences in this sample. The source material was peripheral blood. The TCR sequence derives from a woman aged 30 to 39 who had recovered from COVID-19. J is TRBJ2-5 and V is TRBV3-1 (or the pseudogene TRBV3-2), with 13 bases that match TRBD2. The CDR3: CASSRGTSGIQETQYF. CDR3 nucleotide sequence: TGTGCCAGCAGCCGGGGGACTAGCGGGATTCAAGAGACCCAGTACTTC.